The following is a T cell receptor beta chain sequence with its context. Its antigen is as yet unknown. Treatment in this sample: roughly 10-day PBMC culture with coronavirus spike peptide pools or control peptides (ViraFEST assay). Samples of CD4+ T cells were obtained from the unexposed donor before the COVID-19 pandemic (2011-2018). Culture conditions combined around 2 million PBMCs per well with 7.5 to 10 IU/ml IL-2 and roughly 10 ug/ml peptide pools. V lost 4 bases and J lost 0, with 18 bases in between. CDR1 is WSHSY, CDR2 SAAADI, per germline. This CDR3 spans 17 amino acids. The data are from a study of vaccination and CD4 T cells after COVID-19. Study details: The interval from dose two to post-vaccine sampling had a median of approximately 70 days, and it ranged from 14 to 241. Overlapping peptides of the spike proteins of SARS-CoV-2, HCoV-NL63, HCoV-OC43 and HCoV-229E were used for cell stimulation. Cultures designated as controls were supplied with a CEFX pool, an HIV-1 Nef pool, or no peptide.

Sequence data for DNA of cultured CD4+ T cells were generated by the Oncomine TCR Beta short-read assay. TCRdb reanalysed the PCR reads using MiXCR and keeps one entry per CDR3 protein. The table records some 5,900 distinct CDR3 sequences, roughly 34% of them present only once. Sequenced: CD4+ T cells from blood, cultured in vitro. J is TRBJ1-1 and V is TRBV10-2; D remains unclear. The TCR comes from a human donor in good health. In DNA form, the CDR3 reads TGCGCCAGCAGTGCCTCATTGGGGAAGCTCATGAACACTGAAGCTTTCTTT. Translating it yields CASSASLGKLMNTEAFF.